The rows below give T cell receptor beta chains drawn from one sample of a study of blood T cell repertoires in COVID-19. Here immunoSEQ multiplex PCR was the method, and the copy in TCRdb shows in-frame clones only, minus some. The profile shows more than 25,000 clones, 90% of them singletons. The sequencing input was peripheral blood. These receptors all come from a man aged 65 to 79 with active or convalescent COVID-19. CDR3s leave out the opening cysteine and the closing phenylalanine or tryptophan. D genes are given only for firm matches.

v_call	d_call	j_call	cdr3_aa
TRBV6-1	TRBD2	TRBJ2-5	ASSEGLAGGLETQY
TRBV10-1	NA	TRBJ1-1	ASSENSYTEAF
TRBV4-1	TRBD1	TRBJ1-5	ASSQQGDSHMH
TRBV5-1	TRBD1	TRBJ1-3	ASSQGAAGNTIY
TRBV10-3	TRBD2	TRBJ2-1	AISETSGRGNEQF
TRBV19	TRBD1	TRBJ1-6	ASSRDSQFYNSPLH
TRBV5-4	TRBD1	TRBJ1-6	ASTSGTGDSPLH
TRBV5-4	NA	TRBJ1-4	ASSLTGNREKLF
TRBV12-5	TRBD1	TRBJ2-3	ASGTGGADTQY
TRBV6-4	TRBD1	TRBJ1-2	ASSAGQASSYGYT
TRBV30	NA	TRBJ1-1	AWSVPGGQNTEAF
TRBV28	NA	TRBJ1-5	ASIPMGGNQPQH
TRBV7-3	NA	TRBJ2-2	ASSLRAGGELF
TRBV28	TRBD1	TRBJ1-2	ASSVTGDYGYT
TRBV5-4	TRBD2	TRBJ2-3	ASSYLAGGTDTQY
TRBV2	TRBD1	TRBJ2-3	ASSVGQGRPDTQY
TRBV2	TRBD1	TRBJ1-1	ASSLRQGRTTEAF
TRBV5-1	NA	TRBJ1-2	ASSSGRDDGGYT
TRBV28	TRBD1	TRBJ1-5	ASRTGTGGQPQH
TRBV5-1	TRBD1	TRBJ1-2	ASSLLDRSAGYT
TRBV5-1	TRBD2	TRBJ2-3	ASSLGSTSGGVTSTDTQY
TRBV18	TRBD1	TRBJ2-2	ASSPGAFRQGNTGELF
TRBV9	TRBD2	TRBJ2-1	ASSVTSGSFNEQF
TRBV4-2	TRBD1	TRBJ1-6	ASSPGTGNLHGNSPLH
TRBV11-1	NA	TRBJ1-1	ASSSPDIGHTEAF
TRBV28	NA	TRBJ1-5	ASSLLLGGDSNQPQH
TRBV9	TRBD2	TRBJ2-3	ASSAGLAVSTDTQY
TRBV25-1	NA	TRBJ2-3	ASSDRTVSTDTQY
TRBV4-3	TRBD1	TRBJ2-7	ASSQDLEDRGIYEQY
TRBV18	TRBD1	TRBJ1-2	ASSPAGTGIYGYT
TRBV28	NA	TRBJ1-3	ASSLRFSGNTIY
TRBV12-3/TRBV12-4	NA	TRBJ1-2	ASSSDRIYGYT
TRBV5-4	NA	TRBJ2-5	ASSKGTSQETQY
TRBV10-3	NA	TRBJ1-1	AISPRDLGTEAF
TRBV20-1	NA	TRBJ2-7	SALKTGEQY
TRBV4-2	TRBD1	TRBJ1-1	ASSQRTGRLSEAF
TRBV11-3	TRBD2	TRBJ2-3	ASSLGTSGTHTDTQY
TRBV23-1	NA	TRBJ1-1	ASSQYDAQGRNTEAF
TRBV13	TRBD1	TRBJ2-5	ASSFHTLGQRETQY
TRBV6-2/TRBV6-3	TRBD1	TRBJ1-1	ASSPTDRGTNTEAF
TRBV9	NA	TRBJ1-2	ASSPGEGGDYGYT